Detailed here is one T cell receptor beta chain. This specimen belongs to a study of blood T cell repertoires in COVID-19. About the study: T cells, B-cell-depleted T cells, or PBMCs provided the cDNA or gDNA that served as material.

CDR1 is SGHAT and CDR2 is FQNNGV in the germline V gene. V was clipped by 3 bases and J by 5 bases, with 19 bases between them. The CDR3 is 16 residues long. Libraries were prepared by immunoSEQ multiplex PCR; TCRdb keeps only in-frame clonotypes and omits some of them. This sample has about 160,000 clones, with approximately 77% found just once. This clonotype originated in a man in his fifties or sixties who had recovered from COVID-19. The V gene is TRBV11-2, the J gene TRBJ2-5, with a weak D call TRBD1 (6 bases). Input material: PBMCs or T cells enriched from blood (not recorded which). The CDR3 loop is CASSFSGHPRRETQYF. The CDR3 coding sequence is TGTGCCAGCAGCTTCTCGGGACACCCTCGGAGGGAGACCCAGTACTTC. Full variable domain (outside the CDR3, taken from reference TRBV11-2 and TRBJ2-5): EAGVAQSPRYKIIEKRQSVAFWCNPISGHATLYWYQQILGQGPKLLIQFQNNGVVDDSQLPKDRFSAERLKGVDSTLKIQPAKLEDSAVYLCASSFSGHPRRETQYFGPGTRLLVL.